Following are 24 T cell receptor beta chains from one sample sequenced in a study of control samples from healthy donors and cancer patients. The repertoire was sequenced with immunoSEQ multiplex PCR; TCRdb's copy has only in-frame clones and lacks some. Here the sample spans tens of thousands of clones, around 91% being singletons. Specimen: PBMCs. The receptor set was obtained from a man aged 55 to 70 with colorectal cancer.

CDR3 in DNA: TGTGCCAGCAGCTCACACGGCCAAAATCAGCCCCAGCATTTT. It codes for CASSSHGQNQPQHF. V usage is TRBV7-9 and J usage is TRBJ1-5; no definite D call. The CDR3 totals 14 residues. Trimming pared 4 bases from V and 4 bases from J, leaving 11 bases between. From germline, CDR1 is SEHNR and CDR2 FQNEAQ (reference sequence).

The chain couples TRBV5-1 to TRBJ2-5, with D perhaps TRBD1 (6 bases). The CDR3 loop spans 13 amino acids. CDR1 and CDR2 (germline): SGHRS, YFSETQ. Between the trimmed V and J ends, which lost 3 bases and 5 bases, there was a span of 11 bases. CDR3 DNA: TGCGCCAGCAGCTCCCGGACAGCGGAGACCCAGTACTTC. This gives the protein CASSSRTAETQYF.

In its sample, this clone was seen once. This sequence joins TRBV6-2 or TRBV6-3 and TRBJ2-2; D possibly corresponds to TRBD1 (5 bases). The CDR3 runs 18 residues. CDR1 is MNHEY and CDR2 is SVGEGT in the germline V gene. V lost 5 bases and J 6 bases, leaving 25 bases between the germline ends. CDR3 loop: CASSPLESAQGFAGELFF. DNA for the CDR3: TGTGCCAGCAGTCCCTTAGAGTCGGCTCAGGGTTTCGCCGGGGAGCTGTTTTTT.

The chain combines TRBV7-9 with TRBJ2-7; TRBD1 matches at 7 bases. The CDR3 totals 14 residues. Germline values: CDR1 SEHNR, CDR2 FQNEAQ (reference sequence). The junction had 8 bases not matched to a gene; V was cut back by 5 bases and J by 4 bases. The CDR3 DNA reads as TGTGCCAGCAGCCCTCCGGACAGGACATACGAGCAGTACTTC. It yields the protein CASSPPDRTYEQYF. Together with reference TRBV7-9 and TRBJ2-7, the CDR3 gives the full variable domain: DTGVSQNPRHKITKRGQNVTFRCDPISEHNRLYWYRQTLGQGPEFLTYFQNEAQLEKSRLLSDRFSAERPKGSFSTLEIQRTEQGDSAMYLCASSPPDRTYEQYFGPGTRLTVT.

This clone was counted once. CDR3 in amino acids: CASSPNRRGNGELFF. The CDR3 nucleotides are TGTGCCAGCAGCCCCAATAGGCGTGGGAACGGGGAGCTGTTTTTT. The chain combines TRBV5-8 with TRBJ2-2; D is uncertain. V was pared by 4 bases and J by 7 bases, with 17 bases between. There are 15 residues in the CDR3. CDR1 is SGHTS, CDR2 YDEGEE, per germline.

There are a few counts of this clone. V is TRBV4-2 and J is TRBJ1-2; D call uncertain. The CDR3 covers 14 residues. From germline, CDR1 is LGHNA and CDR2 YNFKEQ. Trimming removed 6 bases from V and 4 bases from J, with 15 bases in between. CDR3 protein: CASSPNSDFYGYTF. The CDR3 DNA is TGTGCCAGCAGTCCAAATTCGGATTTCTATGGCTACACCTTC.

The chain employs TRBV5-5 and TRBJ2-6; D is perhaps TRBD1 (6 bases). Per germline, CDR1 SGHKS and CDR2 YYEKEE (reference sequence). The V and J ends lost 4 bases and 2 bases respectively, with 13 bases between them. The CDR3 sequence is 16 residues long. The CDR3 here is CASSRVGGAGANVLTF. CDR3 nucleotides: TGTGCCAGCAGCCGGGTAGGGGGAGCTGGGGCCAACGTCCTGACTTTC.

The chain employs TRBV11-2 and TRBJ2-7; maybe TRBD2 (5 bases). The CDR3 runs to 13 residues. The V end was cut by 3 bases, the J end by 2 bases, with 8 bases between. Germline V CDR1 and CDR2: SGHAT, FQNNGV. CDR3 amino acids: CASSFSGTYEQYF. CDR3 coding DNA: TGTGCCAGCAGCTTTTCGGGAACCTACGAGCAGTACTTC.

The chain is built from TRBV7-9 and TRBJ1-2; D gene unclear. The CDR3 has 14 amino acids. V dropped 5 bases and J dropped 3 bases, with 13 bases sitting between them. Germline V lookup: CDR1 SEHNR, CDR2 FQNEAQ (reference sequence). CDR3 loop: CASSHAGRYYGYTF. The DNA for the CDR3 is TGTGCCAGCAGCCACGCGGGGAGGTACTATGGCTACACCTTC.

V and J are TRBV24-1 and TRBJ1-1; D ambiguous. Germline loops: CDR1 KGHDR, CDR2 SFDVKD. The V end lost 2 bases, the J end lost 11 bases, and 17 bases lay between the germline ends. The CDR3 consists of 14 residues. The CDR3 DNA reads TGTGCCACCAGTGATTCCTCGAAGGGAGAACGGGCTTTCTTT. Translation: CATSDSSKGERAFF.

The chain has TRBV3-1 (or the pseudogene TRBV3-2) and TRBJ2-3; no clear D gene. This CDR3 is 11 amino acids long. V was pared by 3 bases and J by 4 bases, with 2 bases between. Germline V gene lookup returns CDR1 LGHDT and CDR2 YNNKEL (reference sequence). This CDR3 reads CASSHSDTQYF. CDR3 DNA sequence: TGTGCCAGCAGCCATTCAGATACGCAGTATTTT.

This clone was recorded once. CDR3 sequence reads: CASSYTDRQPQHF. The CDR3 DNA is TGTGCCAGCAGTTACACAGACCGTCAGCCCCAGCATTTT. V is TRBV6-5 and J is TRBJ1-5; D is undetermined. This CDR3 spans 13 amino acids. Deletions cut 2 bases from V and 6 bases from J, with 8 bases between. CDR1 is MNHEY and CDR2 is SVGAGI in the germline V gene.

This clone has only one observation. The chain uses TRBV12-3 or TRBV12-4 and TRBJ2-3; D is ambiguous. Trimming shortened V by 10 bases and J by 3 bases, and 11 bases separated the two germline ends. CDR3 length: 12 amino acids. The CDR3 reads CATRWWTDTQYF. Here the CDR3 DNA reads TGTGCCACCAGATGGTGGACAGATACGCAGTATTTT.

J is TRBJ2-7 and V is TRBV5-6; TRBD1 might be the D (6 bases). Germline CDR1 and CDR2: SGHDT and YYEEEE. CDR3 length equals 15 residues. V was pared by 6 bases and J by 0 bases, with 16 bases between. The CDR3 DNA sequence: TGTGCCAGCAAGCTTGGGGGCAGTAGCTCCTACGAGCAGTACTTC. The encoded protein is CASKLGGSSSYEQYF.

CDR3 in amino acids: CASSYLPGRNYGYTF. As DNA, the CDR3 is TGTGCCAGCAGCTACCTACCGGGACGGAACTATGGCTACACCTTC. This chain joins TRBV7-3 and TRBJ1-2; TRBD1 is a possible D gene (5 bases). The CDR3 covers 15 residues. The V end was cut by 4 bases, the J end by 2 bases, with 14 bases between. CDR1 is SGHTA, CDR2 FQGTGA, per germline.

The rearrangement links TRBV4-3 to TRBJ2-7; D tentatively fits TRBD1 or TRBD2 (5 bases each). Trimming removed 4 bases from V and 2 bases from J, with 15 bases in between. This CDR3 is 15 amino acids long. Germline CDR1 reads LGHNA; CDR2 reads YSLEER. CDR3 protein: CASSRTRDRAYEQYF. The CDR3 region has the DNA TGCGCCAGCAGCCGAACCCGGGACCGAGCCTACGAGCAGTACTTC.

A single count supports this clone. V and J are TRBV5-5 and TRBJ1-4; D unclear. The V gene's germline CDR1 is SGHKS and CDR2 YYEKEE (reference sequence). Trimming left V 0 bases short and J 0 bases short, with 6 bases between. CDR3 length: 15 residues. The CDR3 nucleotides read TGTGCCAGCAGCTTGGGGCGCGCAACTAATGAAAAACTGTTTTTT. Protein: CASSLGRATNEKLFF.

CDR3 loop: CASSLPTDRGAGQPQHF. DNA of the CDR3: TGTGCCAGCAGCTTACCCACGGACAGGGGGGCAGGGCAGCCCCAGCATTTT. J is TRBJ1-5 and V is TRBV7-7, with 10 bases aligning to TRBD1. V was pared by 2 bases and J by 7 bases, with 11 bases of the junction left unmatched. The CDR3 is made up of 17 amino acids. In germline, CDR1 is SSHAT, CDR2 FNYEAQ (reference sequence).

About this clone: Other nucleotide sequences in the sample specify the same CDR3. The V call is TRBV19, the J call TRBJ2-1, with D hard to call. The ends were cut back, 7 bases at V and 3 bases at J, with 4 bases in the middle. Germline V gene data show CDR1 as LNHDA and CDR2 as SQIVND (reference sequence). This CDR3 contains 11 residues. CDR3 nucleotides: TGTGCCAGTAAAGACTACAATGAGCAGTTCTTC. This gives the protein CASKDYNEQFF.

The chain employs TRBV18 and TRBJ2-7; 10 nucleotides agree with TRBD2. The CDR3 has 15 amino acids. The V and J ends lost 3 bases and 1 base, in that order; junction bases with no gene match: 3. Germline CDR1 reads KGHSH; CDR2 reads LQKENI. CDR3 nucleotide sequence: TGTGCCAGCTCACCGAAGACTAGCGGGTCCTACGAGCAGTACTTC. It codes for CASSPKTSGSYEQYF.

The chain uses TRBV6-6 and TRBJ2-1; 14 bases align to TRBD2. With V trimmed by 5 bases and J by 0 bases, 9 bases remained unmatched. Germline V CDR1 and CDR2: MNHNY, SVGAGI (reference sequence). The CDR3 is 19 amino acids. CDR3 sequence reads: CASSQTGTSGGLSYNEQFF. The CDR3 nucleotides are TGTGCCAGCAGTCAAACCGGGACTAGCGGGGGACTCTCCTACAATGAGCAGTTCTTC.

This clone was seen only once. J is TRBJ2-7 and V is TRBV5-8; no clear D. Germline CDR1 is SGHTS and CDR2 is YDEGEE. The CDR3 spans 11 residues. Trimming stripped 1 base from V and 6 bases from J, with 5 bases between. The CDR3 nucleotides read TGTGCCAGCAGCTTGATTGCCGAGCAGTACTTC. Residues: CASSLIAEQYF.

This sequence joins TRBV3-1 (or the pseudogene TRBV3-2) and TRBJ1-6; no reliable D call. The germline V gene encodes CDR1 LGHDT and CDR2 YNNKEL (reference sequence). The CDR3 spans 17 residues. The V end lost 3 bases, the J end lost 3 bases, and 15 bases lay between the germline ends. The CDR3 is CASSHRSTPYYNSPLHF. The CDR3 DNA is TGTGCCAGCAGCCACCGGAGTACTCCCTACTATAATTCACCCCTCCACTTT.

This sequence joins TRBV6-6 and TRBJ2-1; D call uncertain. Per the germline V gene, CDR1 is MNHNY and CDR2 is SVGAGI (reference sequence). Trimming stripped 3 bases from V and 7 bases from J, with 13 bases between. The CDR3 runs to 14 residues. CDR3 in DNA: TGTGCCAGCAGTTATTTAACGCAAGGAAATGAGCAGTTCTTC. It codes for CASSYLTQGNEQFF.